This T cell receptor (beta chain) was retrieved from a study of T cell responses to AZD1222 COVID-19 vaccine. Whole-study results and caveats: CD4 TCRs linked to vaccination spanned spike, dominating at 160-218 and 743-854. Clonal diversity was possibly underestimated, and white British individuals and females predominated among donors. Of spike-specific TCRs, nearly half reportedly target regions left unmutated in variants.

The repertoire was sequenced with immunoSEQ multiplex PCR; TCRdb's copy has only in-frame clones and lacks some. Altogether some 50,000 clones are present, 70% to 85% being singletons, with the ten largest covering roughly 20%. The germline V gene has CDR1 ENHRY and CDR2 SYGVKD. V was shortened by 1 base and J by 2 bases, with 10 bases between the two germline ends. The CDR3 runs to 15 residues. Concerning this clone itself: Its antigen remains unidentified.

The specimen comprised peripheral blood, sampled on day 0 of MenACWY control vaccination. The chain combines TRBV10-3 with TRBJ2-3; D not certain. The receptor comes from an adult in good health. The CDR3 bases are TGTGCCATCAGTGAGTTATCCCCCCACACAGATACGCAGTATTTT. It yields the protein CAISELSPHTDTQYF.